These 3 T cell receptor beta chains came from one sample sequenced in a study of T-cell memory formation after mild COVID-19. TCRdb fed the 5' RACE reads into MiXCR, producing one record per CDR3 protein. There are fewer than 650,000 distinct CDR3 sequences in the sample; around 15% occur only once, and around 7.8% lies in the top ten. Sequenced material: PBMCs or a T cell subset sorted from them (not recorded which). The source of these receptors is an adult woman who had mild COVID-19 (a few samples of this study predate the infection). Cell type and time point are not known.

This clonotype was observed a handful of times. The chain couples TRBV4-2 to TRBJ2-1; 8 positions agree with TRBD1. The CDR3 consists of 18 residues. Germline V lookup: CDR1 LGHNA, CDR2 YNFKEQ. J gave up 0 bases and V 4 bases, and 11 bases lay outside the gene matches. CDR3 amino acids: CASSRQGFQGSSYNEQFF. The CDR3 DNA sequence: TGTGCCAGCAGCCGACAGGGGTTCCAGGGAAGCTCCTACAATGAGCAGTTCTTC.

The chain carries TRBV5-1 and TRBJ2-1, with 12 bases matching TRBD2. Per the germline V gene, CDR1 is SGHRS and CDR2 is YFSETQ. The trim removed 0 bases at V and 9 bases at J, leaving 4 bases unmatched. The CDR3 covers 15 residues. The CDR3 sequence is CASSLGLAGVGEQFF. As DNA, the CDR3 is TGCGCCAGCAGCTTGGGACTAGCGGGAGTTGGTGAGCAGTTCTTC.

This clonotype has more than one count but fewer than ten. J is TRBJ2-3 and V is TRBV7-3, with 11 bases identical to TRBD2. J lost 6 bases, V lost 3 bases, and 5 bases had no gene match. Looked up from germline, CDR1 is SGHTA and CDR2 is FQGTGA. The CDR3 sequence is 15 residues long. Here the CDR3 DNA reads TGTGCCAGCAGCTTGTCACTAGCGGGAGCCGATACGCAGTATTTT. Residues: CASSLSLAGADTQYF. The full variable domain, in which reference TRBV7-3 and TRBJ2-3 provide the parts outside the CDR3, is GAGVSQTPSNKVTEKGKYVELRCDPISGHTALYWYRQSLGQGPEFLIYFQGTGAADDSGLPNDRFFAVRPEGSVSTLKIQRTERGDSAVYLCASSLSLAGADTQYFGPGTRLTVL.